A selection of T cell receptor beta chains follows, all from one sample in a study of cytomegalovirus exposure and HLA in healthy donors. Repertoires were generated with immunoSEQ multiplex PCR, while TCRdb's copy carries only in-frame clones and drops some. Of hundreds of thousands of clones in the sample, 70% to 90% were seen once. Sequencing used PBMCs. Receptor source: a man under 40 in good health and CMV-seronegative. Each CDR3 is given with its conserved first and last residue. The D gene is left open where the match is weak. Clone size is shown for a subset of rows, as once, few, many or a class of expanded clone.

cdr3_nt cdr3_aa clone_size j_call d_call v_call
TGTGCCAGCAGTCCTGGGCGGGTTAATCAGCCCCAGCATTTT CASSPGRVNQPQHF . TRBJ1-5 . TRBV6-6
TGCGCCAGCAGCCAAGATGTCCTCGGAAACACCATATATTTT CASSQDVLGNTIYF many TRBJ1-3 . TRBV4-1
TGTGCCACCAGGGCCGGGACAGATAGCAATCAGCCCCAGCATTTT CATRAGTDSNQPQHF once TRBJ1-5 TRBD1 TRBV15
TGTGCCAGCAGCCCCATCGGGGAGATAAACACTGAAGCTTTCTTT CASSPIGEINTEAFF once TRBJ1-1 . TRBV5-8
TGTGCCAGCAGCTTGGTAGCCTCCCAATATGAGCAGTTCTTC CASSLVASQYEQFF . TRBJ2-1 . TRBV7-9
TGCGCCAGCAGCCCCGGACTAGCGGGGGGAAGGACCGGGGAGCTGTTTTTT CASSPGLAGGRTGELFF . TRBJ2-2 TRBD2 TRBV5-1
TGCGCCAGCAGCCTCATCGGACTAGCTGGGGGGCAGCAGTTCTTC CASSLIGLAGGQQFF . TRBJ2-1 TRBD2 TRBV4-3
TGTGCCAGCAGTTCTCCAGGGGGCGCGGATGGCTACACCTTC CASSSPGGADGYTF . TRBJ1-2 TRBD1 TRBV28
TGTGCCAGCAGCCAAGAAGGACAGGTCCTCTGGCCCCAGCATTTT CASSQEGQVLWPQHF . TRBJ1-5 TRBD1 TRBV4-2
TGTGCCAGTAGCGGGGGGGCCGGAGAGCTGTTTTTT CASSGGAGELFF . TRBJ2-2 TRBD2 TRBV7-3
TGTGCCAGCAGCTCGCAGGGACAAGAGACCCAGTACTTC CASSSQGQETQYF . TRBJ2-5 . TRBV7-9
TGTGCCAGCAGCTCCCCGACTAGGGGTAGCTATGGCTACACCTTC CASSSPTRGSYGYTF . TRBJ1-2 . TRBV7-9
TGTGCCAGCTCACCCCGGGACAGCGCTTATACGCAGTATTTT CASSPRDSAYTQYF . TRBJ2-3 TRBD1 TRBV18
TGTGCCAGCATGCACCCGGGGAGCTCCTACAATGAGCAGTTCTTC CASMHPGSSYNEQFF . TRBJ2-1 . TRBV7-8
TGTGCCAGCAGTGAAGCCGCCAGTCGACAGACTAGTCAGCCCCAGCATTTT CASSEAASRQTSQPQHF . TRBJ1-5 . TRBV25-1
TGCGCCAGCAGCTTGGCTGCAGGGAAGGACTATGGCTACACCTTC CASSLAAGKDYGYTF . TRBJ1-2 . TRBV5-1
TGTGCCAGCAGCTCAACAGGCGGGGCTGAAGCTTTCTTT CASSSTGGAEAFF few TRBJ1-1 . TRBV5-8
TGTGCCAGCAGTCCGCGGACTAGCGGGGGGCAGGGGACCCAGTACTTC CASSPRTSGGQGTQYF few TRBJ2-5 TRBD2 TRBV27
TGTGCCAGCAGTGCCCCCTTGAACACTGAAGCTTTCTTT CASSAPLNTEAFF . TRBJ1-1 . TRBV2